The sample holds a few counts of the clone carrying this TCR beta chain. This entry comes from a study of immune evolution from preneoplasia to lung adenocarcinoma. Resections took place in Japan or China from 2014 to 2017. Histologic diagnosis was independently verified by two lung pathologists. Sequencing used immunoSEQ multiplex PCR; TCRdb keeps in-frame clones, though not all of them. Of tens of thousands of clones in the sample, roughly 80% were seen once. Between the trimmed V and J ends, which lost 0 bases and 16 bases, there was a span of 25 bases. Germline V CDR1 and CDR2: LGHNA, YNFKEQ. The CDR3 consists of 16 residues.

This sequence joins TRBV4-2 and TRBJ2-1; weak D call: TRBD2 (7 bases). Sequenced sample: FFPE invasive lung adenocarcinoma tissue. The receptor's source is a person aged 55-75 years with lung adenocarcinoma. This CDR3 is CASSQETTGSSGGRFF. DNA for the CDR3: TGTGCCAGCAGCCAAGAGACCACAGGGAGCTCGGGGGGCCGATTCTTC.